This T cell receptor (beta chain) was retrieved from a study of shared clonotypes between healthy human individuals. CDR3 length equals 12 residues. The V end was cut by 4 bases, the J end by 7 bases, with 9 bases between. Germline assignment: CDR1 SGHNT and CDR2 YYREEE (reference sequence). The data were produced by immunoSEQ multiplex PCR, yet TCRdb's version contains in-frame clones alone and is incomplete. This sample carries over a million clones, 96% of them seen once, and the ten largest clones take over 1%. Sequencing input: naive CD4+ T cells sorted from blood. Stated subset: CD45RA+ positively selected. The TCR originated in a man aged 30 to 45 in good health. The chain has TRBV5-4 and TRBJ2-1, with D uncertain. The DNA for the CDR3 is TGTGCCAGCAGCCATACGGATAATGAGCAGTTCTTC. This translates into CASSHTDNEQFF.